The present entry profiles one T cell receptor beta chain with its context. No antigen is known for it. Unique molecular identifiers featured in each of the TCR beta cDNA libraries. T cells, 1 to 10 million of them, yielded 500,000 to 600,000 cDNA molecules. Each CDR3 protein gets one entry after TCRdb re-called the PCR reads with MiXCR. Of over 700,000 distinct CDR3 sequences in the sample, roughly 30% are singletons; the top ten hold more than 0.45%. CDR3 length: 15 amino acids. Germline loops: CDR1 LGHNA, CDR2 YSLEER. This record belongs to a study of post-analysis software for immune sequencing data. Findings and caveats of the study: Roughly five TRBV segments were significantly more frequent in patients than in controls. TRBV5-6, TRBV5-1 and TRBV20-1 were among these segments. Controls significantly exceeded multiple sclerosis patients in normalized Chao1 diversity. By F measure, samples from a shared preparation batch strongly co-clustered.

This sequence joins TRBV4-3 and TRBJ2-5; 10 nucleotides line up with TRBD1. The end of the DNA fits TRBJ2-7 better, so the J call may be wrong. The sequenced material came from blood. This TCR came from a girl aged 5-17 years with multiple sclerosis. The CDR3 DNA is TGCGCCAGCAGCCAAGATCGACAGGGGGCCGACGAGCAGTACTTC. Translated: CASSQDRQGADEQYF.